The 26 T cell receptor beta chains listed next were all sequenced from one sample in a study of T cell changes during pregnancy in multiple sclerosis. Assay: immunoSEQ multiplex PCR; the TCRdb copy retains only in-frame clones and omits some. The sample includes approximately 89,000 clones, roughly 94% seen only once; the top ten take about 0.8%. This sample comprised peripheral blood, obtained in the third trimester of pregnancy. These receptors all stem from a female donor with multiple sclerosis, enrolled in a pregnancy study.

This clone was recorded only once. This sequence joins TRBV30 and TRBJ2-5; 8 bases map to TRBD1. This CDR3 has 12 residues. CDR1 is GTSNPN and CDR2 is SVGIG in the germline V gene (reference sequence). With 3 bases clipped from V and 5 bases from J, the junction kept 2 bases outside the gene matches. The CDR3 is CAWSGQGETQYF. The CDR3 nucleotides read TGTGCCTGGAGCGGACAGGGTGAGACCCAGTACTTC.

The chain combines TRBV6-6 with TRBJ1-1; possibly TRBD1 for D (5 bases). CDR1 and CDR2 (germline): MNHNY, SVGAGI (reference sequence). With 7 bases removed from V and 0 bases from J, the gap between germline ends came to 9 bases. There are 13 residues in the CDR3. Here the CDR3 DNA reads TGTGCCAGCACGGGGGTTTTGAACACTGAAGCTTTCTTT. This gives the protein CASTGVLNTEAFF.

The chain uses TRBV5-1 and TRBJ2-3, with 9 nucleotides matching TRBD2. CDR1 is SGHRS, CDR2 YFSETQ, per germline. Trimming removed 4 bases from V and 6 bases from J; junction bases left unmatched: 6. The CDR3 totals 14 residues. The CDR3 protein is CASSPGLATDTQYF. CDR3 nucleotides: TGCGCCAGCAGCCCTGGACTAGCGACGGATACGCAGTATTTT. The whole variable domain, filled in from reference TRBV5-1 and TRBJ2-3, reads KAGVTQTPRYLIKTRGQQVTLSCSPISGHRSVSWYQQTPGQGLQFLFEYFSETQRNKGNFPGRFSGRQFSNSRSEMNVSTLELGDSALYLCASSPGLATDTQYFGPGTRLTVL.

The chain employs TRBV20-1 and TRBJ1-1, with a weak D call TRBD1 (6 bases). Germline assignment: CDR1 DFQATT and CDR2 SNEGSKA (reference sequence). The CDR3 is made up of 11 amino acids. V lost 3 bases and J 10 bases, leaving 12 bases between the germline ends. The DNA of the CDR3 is TGCAGTGCTAGGGGACCAGGGGTAGCTTTCTTT. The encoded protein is CSARGPGVAFF.

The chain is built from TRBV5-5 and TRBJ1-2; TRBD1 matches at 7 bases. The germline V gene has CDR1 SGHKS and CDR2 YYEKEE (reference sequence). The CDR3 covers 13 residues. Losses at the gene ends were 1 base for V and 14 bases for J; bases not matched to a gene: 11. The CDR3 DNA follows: TGTGCCAGCAGCTTGACAGGGGAGACCCGGGATACCTTC. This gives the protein CASSLTGETRDTF.

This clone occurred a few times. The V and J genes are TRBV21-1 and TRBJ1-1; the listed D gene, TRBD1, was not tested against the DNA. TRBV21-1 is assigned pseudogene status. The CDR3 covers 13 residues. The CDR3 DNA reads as TGTGCCAGCGACCGAACAGGGTTCACTGAAGCTTTCTTT. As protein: CASDRTGFTEAFF.

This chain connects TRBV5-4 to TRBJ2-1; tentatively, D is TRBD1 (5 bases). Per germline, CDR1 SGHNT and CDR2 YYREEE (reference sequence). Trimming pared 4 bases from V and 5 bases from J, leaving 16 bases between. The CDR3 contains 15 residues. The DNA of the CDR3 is TGTGCCAGCAGCCAGACCGACAGTTTCCACAATGAGCAGTTCTTC. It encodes CASSQTDSFHNEQFF.

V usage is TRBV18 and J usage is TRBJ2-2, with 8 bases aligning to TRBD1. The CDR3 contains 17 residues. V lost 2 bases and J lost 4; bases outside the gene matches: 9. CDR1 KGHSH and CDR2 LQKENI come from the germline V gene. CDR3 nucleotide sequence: TGTGCCAGCTCACCATCGCCGCAGGGGGCGACCACCGGGGAGCTGTTTTTT. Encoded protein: CASSPSPQGATTGELFF.

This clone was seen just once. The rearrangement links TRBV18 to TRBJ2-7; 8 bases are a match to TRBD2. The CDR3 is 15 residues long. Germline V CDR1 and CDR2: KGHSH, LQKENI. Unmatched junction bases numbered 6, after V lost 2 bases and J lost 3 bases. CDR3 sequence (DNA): TGTGCCAGCTCACCAGGCGCTAGCGGGTTCTACGAGCAGTACTTC. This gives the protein CASSPGASGFYEQYF.

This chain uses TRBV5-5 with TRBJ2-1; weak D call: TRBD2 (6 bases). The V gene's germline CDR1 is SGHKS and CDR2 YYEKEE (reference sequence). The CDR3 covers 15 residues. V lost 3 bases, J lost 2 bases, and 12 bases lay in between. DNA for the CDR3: TGTGCCAGCAGCTGGGACTGGGTAGCCTACAATGAGCAGTTCTTC. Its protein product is CASSWDWVAYNEQFF.

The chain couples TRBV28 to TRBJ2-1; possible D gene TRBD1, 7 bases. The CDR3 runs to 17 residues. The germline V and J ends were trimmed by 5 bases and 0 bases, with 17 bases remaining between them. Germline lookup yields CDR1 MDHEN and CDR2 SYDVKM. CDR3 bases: TGTGCCAGCAGTATCCATTCAGGGGGGAGCTCCTACAATGAGCAGTTCTTC. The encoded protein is CASSIHSGGSSYNEQFF.

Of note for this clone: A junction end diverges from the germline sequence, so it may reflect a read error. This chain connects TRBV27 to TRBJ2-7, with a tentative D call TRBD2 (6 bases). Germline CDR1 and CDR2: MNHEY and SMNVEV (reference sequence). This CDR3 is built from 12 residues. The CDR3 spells CSSSLGGYEQYF. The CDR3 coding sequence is TGTTCCAGCAGCCTTGGGGGGTACGAGCAGTACTTC.

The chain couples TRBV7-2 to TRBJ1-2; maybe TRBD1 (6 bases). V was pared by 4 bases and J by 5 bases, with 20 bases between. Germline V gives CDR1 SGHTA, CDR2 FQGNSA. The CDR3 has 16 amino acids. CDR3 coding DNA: TGTGCCAGCAGCTCGAGGAGTTCGGGACACATATATGGCTACACCTTC. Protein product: CASSSRSSGHIYGYTF.

DNA for the CDR3: TGTGCCAGCAGCTCACCCGTGACTAGCGGGAGGACCTACAATGAGCAGTTCTTC. It yields the protein CASSSPVTSGRTYNEQFF. This rearrangement joins TRBV7-9 to TRBJ2-1; 13 nucleotides align to TRBD2. CDR1 is SEHNR and CDR2 is FQNEAQ in the germline V gene (reference sequence). This CDR3 contains 18 residues. Losses at the gene ends were 4 bases for V and 2 bases for J; bases not matched to a gene: 8. The full variable domain, rest sourced from reference TRBV7-9 and TRBJ2-1, is DTGVSQNPRHKITKRGQNVTFRCDPISEHNRLYWYRQTLGQGPEFLTYFQNEAQLEKSRLLSDRFSAERPKGSFSTLEIQRTEQGDSAMYLCASSSPVTSGRTYNEQFFGPGTRLTVL.

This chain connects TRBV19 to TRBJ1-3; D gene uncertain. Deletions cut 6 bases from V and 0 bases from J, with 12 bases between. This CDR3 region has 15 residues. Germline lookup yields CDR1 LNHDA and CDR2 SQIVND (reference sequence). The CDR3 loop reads CASRRGPVSGNTIYF. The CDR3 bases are TGTGCCAGTAGGCGGGGTCCAGTCTCTGGAAACACCATATATTTT.

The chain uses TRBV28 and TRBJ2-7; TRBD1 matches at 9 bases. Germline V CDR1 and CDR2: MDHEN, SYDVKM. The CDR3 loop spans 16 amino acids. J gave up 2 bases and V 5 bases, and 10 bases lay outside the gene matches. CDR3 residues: CASSPNPGTGPYEQYF. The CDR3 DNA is TGTGCCAGCAGTCCCAATCCCGGGACAGGGCCCTACGAGCAGTACTTC.

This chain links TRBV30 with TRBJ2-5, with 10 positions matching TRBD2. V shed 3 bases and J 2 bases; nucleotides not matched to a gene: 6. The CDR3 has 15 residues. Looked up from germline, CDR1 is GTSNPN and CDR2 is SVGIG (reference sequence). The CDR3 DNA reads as TGTGCCTGGAGCCGGACTAGCGGAAATCAAGAGACCCAGTACTTC. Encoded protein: CAWSRTSGNQETQYF.

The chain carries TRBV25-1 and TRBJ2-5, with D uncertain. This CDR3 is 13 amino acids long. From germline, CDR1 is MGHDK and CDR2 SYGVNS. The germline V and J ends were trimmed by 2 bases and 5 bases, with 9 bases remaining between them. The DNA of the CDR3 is TGTGCCAGCAGTGAACGCTCTGAGGAGACCCAGTACTTC. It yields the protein CASSERSEETQYF.

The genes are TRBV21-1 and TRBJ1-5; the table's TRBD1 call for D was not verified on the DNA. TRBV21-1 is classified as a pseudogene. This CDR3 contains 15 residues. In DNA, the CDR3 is TGTGCCAGCAGCGGGAACCGGGACAGGGGCCAGCCCCAGCATTTT. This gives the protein CASSGNRDRGQPQHF.

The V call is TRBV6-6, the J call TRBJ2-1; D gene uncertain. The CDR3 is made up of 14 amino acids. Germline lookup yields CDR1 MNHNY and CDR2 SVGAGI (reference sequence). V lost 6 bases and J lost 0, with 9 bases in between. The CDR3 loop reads CASRDPSSYNEQFF. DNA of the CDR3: TGTGCCAGCAGGGATCCTAGCTCCTACAATGAGCAGTTCTTC.

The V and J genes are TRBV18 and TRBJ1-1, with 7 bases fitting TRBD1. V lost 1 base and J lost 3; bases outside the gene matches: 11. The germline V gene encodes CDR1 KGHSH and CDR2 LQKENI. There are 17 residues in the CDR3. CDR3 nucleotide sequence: TGTGCCAGCTCACCACTTAATCACCGGGACAGTTACACTGAAGCTTTCTTT. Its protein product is CASSPLNHRDSYTEAFF.

The CDR3 bases are TGTGCCAGTAGTATAGTAGGGCTAGCGGAACACTACGAGCAGTACTTC. It encodes CASSIVGLAEHYEQYF. This sequence joins TRBV19 and TRBJ2-7; TRBD2 agrees at 7 bases. Germline CDR1 reads LNHDA; CDR2 reads SQIVND (reference sequence). V trimming: 1 base; J trimming: 3 bases; junction bases outside the gene matches: 9. This CDR3 spans 16 amino acids. Looking up the rest from reference TRBV19 and TRBJ2-7 gives the full variable domain: DGGITQSPKYLFRKEGQNVTLSCEQNLNHDAMYWYRQDPGQGLRLIYYSQIVNDFQKGDIAEGYSVSREKKESFPLTVTSAQKNPTAFYLCASSIVGLAEHYEQYFGPGTRLTVT.

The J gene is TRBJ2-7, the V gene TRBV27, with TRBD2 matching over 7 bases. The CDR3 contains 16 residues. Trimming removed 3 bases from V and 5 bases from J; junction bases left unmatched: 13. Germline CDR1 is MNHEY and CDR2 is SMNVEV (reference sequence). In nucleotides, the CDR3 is TGTGCCAGCAGTTTTTTAGCGATTAGCGGGTTCGACGAGCAGTACTTC. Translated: CASSFLAISGFDEQYF.

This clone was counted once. In DNA form, the CDR3 reads TGCGCCAGCAGCTTGGCCGGCAGGGGGCGCAGCGCGGTACCACAAGCTTTCTTT. Translating gives CASSLAGRGRSAVPQAFF. The chain uses TRBV5-1 and TRBJ1-1, with 8 bases that match TRBD1. The CDR3 spans 18 residues. V lost 0 bases and J lost 9; bases outside the gene matches: 19. In germline, CDR1 is SGHRS, CDR2 YFSETQ.

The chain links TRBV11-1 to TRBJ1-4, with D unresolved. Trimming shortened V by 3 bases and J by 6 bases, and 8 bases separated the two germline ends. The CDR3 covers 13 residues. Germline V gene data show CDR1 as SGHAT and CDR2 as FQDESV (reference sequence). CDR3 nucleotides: TGTGCCAGCAGCTTGGGCTCACATGAAAAACTGTTTTTT. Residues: CASSLGSHEKLFF. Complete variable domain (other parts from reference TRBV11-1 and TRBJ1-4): EAEVAQSPRYKITEKSQAVAFWCDPISGHATLYWYRQILGQGPELLVQFQDESVVDDSQLPKDRFSAERLKGVDSTLKIQPAELGDSAMYLCASSLGSHEKLFFGSGTQLSVL.

The CDR3 spells CASSYGTSGNTEAFF. In DNA, the CDR3 is TGTGCCAGCAGCTACGGGACATCTGGGAACACTGAAGCTTTCTTT. The genes are TRBV5-4 and TRBJ1-1; possibly TRBD1 for D (6 bases). CDR3 length equals 15 residues. Trimming pared 3 bases from V and 1 base from J, leaving 13 bases between. The germline V gene has CDR1 SGHNT and CDR2 YYREEE (reference sequence).